Below, 6 T cell receptor beta chains from the same sample are listed, as sequenced in a study of T cells in tuberculosis. Time point in this sample: new active TB diagnosis, blood taken before or within 7 days of starting treatment. Sequenced by immunoSEQ multiplex PCR; TCRdb stores in-frame clones only, minus some. Among some 31,000 clones listed, approximately 89% were seen once. Material: PBMCs, obtained at tuberculosis diagnosis. These receptors all stem from an adult with tuberculosis.

DNA for the CDR3: TGTGCCAGCAGCTACCTCGGAGCCTACGAGCAGTACTTC. Amino acid sequence: CASSYLGAYEQYF. The rearrangement links TRBV7-2 to TRBJ2-7; unclear D gene. V lost 4 bases to trimming and J lost 2 bases, with 9 bases between them. Germline CDR1 and CDR2: SGHTA and FQGNSA. This CDR3 spans 13 amino acids.

This clone has just one count. The chain joins TRBV5-1 to TRBJ2-7; TRBD2 matches 11 bases. V trimming: 4 bases; J trimming: 3 bases; junction bases outside the gene matches: 6. This CDR3 comprises 15 residues. Germline assignment: CDR1 SGHRS and CDR2 YFSETQ. The CDR3 sequence is CASSPGTSGVYEQYF. The CDR3 DNA reads TGCGCCAGCAGCCCCGGGACTAGCGGAGTCTACGAGCAGTACTTC. Combining the CDR3 with reference TRBV5-1 and TRBJ2-7 gives the whole variable domain KAGVTQTPRYLIKTRGQQVTLSCSPISGHRSVSWYQQTPGQGLQFLFEYFSETQRNKGNFPGRFSGRQFSNSRSEMNVSTLELGDSALYLCASSPGTSGVYEQYFGPGTRLTVT.

V and J are TRBV19 and TRBJ1-1, with D tentatively TRBD1 (5 bases). CDR1 and CDR2 from the germline V gene are LNHDA and SQIVND (reference sequence). CDR3 length equals 19 residues. V lost 0 bases and J lost 0, with 20 bases in between. The CDR3 region has the DNA TGTGCCAGTAGTATAGATTGGGGGGACGAAAAACACATGAACACTGAAGCTTTCTTT. As protein: CASSIDWGDEKHMNTEAFF.

The genes are TRBV7-6 and TRBJ2-7; 9 bases are shared with TRBD1. This CDR3 is built from 16 residues. Germline CDR1 SGHVS, CDR2 FNYEAQ. V dropped 5 bases and J dropped 1; count of bases not matched to a gene: 9. The DNA for the CDR3 is TGTGCCAGCAGCCACGATGGGACAGGGAGGTCCTACGAGCAGTACTTC. This encodes CASSHDGTGRSYEQYF.

The V gene is TRBV2, the J gene TRBJ2-7; D is perhaps TRBD1 (6 bases). This CDR3 has 13 amino acids. V lost 5 bases and J 7 bases, leaving 15 bases between the germline ends. CDR1 SNHLY and CDR2 FYNNEI come from the germline V gene. CDR3 DNA sequence: TGTGCCAGCAGTTCCGGGACACTGGGGGAGCAGTACTTC. It is translated as CASSSGTLGEQYF.

This chain links TRBV6-5 with TRBJ1-1; 10 positions match TRBD1. The V and J ends lost 6 bases and 1 base, in that order; junction bases with no gene match: 5. This CDR3 is 15 amino acids long. Germline CDR1 is MNHEY and CDR2 is SVGAGI. The CDR3, as DNA: TGTGCCAGCAGGGGGACAGGGGCGGCGAACACTGAAGCTTTCTTT. It specifies CASRGTGAANTEAFF.